Below, 3 T cell receptor beta chains from the same sample are listed, as sequenced in a study of blood T cell repertoires in COVID-19. Clones were read by immunoSEQ multiplex PCR, and TCRdb kept only the in-frame ones, dropping some. The table has 200,000 or so clones, roughly 79% seen once; the top ten hold 15% to 20%. Sequencing was performed on peripheral blood. Receptors were obtained from a man in his sixties with active or convalescent COVID-19.

The rearrangement uses TRBV27 and TRBJ2-7; possibly TRBD1 for D (6 bases). The germline V gene has CDR1 MNHEY and CDR2 SMNVEV (reference sequence). The ends were cut back, 5 bases at V and 0 bases at J, with 14 bases in the middle. The CDR3 sequence is 15 residues long. CDR3 nucleotide sequence: TGTGCCAGCAGTGGGATTGGGGGCCTCTCCTACGAGCAGTACTTC. Protein sequence: CASSGIGGLSYEQYF.

The rearrangement uses TRBV6-2 or TRBV6-3 and TRBJ2-1, with 7 nucleotides matching TRBD2. The CDR3 consists of 16 residues. The junction had 12 bases not matched to a gene; V was cut back by 4 bases and J by 6 bases. Germline V gives CDR1 MNHEY, CDR2 SVGEGT. CDR3: CASSSPRGVSSNEQFF. The DNA for the CDR3 is TGTGCCAGCAGTTCTCCCCGGGGGGTCTCATCCAATGAGCAGTTCTTC.

About this clone itself: Other DNA sequences within the sample encode an identical CDR3. The CDR3 protein is CASSLDRNTEAFF. CDR3 DNA sequence: TGTGCCAGCAGCTTGGACAGGAACACTGAAGCTTTCTTT. This chain connects TRBV5-4 to TRBJ1-1; D ambiguous. Between the trimmed V and J ends, which lost 0 bases and 1 base, there was a span of 4 bases. From germline, CDR1 is SGHNT and CDR2 YYREEE (reference sequence). The CDR3 covers 13 residues.